The clone carrying this T cell receptor beta chain has only a few counts. Its cognate antigen is unknown. The sample comes from a study of cytomegalovirus exposure and HLA in healthy donors. Overall study findings and caveats: In a later analysis, at a false discovery rate of 0.05, about 16,000 TCR beta sequences matched HLA alleles. Exclusion as indistinguishable affected some V segments, including TRBV6-2 and TRBV6-3.

Per germline, CDR1 SGDLS and CDR2 YYNGEE. V lost 4 bases and J lost 0, with 11 bases in between. The CDR3 spans 15 residues. The PCR contained 60 Vbeta and 13 Jbeta primers. Profiled with immunoSEQ multiplex PCR; TCRdb holds only in-frame clones, not every one. The data show some 110,000 clones, approximately 70% seen once. The sequence derives from a man younger than 45 in good health and CMV-seropositive. The sequencing input was PBMCs. V and J are TRBV9 and TRBJ1-3; D is perhaps TRBD1 (6 bases). CDR3 nucleotide sequence: TGTGCCAGCAGCAGGGACACTGGCTCTGGAAACACCATATATTTT. This gives the protein CASSRDTGSGNTIYF.